The 25 T cell receptor beta chains below all came from one sample that was sequenced in a study of blood T cells in healthy people across ages. The authors ran a second PCR of about 7 to 12 cycles using a sample-barcoded 5' primer and a J-beta primer mix. TCRdb independently ran MiXCR on the 5' RACE reads; one entry per CDR3 protein. The sample shows some 690,000 distinct CDR3 sequences, 22% of them seen only once. Sequenced: blood. The receptors come from a man between 65 and 79 years old in good health.

V is TRBV12-3 or TRBV12-4 and J is TRBJ2-5; D is unresolved. Deletions cut 0 bases from V and 4 bases from J, with 6 bases between. The CDR3 runs 13 residues. The CDR3 DNA reads TGTGCCAGCAGTTTAGCCACCACAGAGACCCAGTACTTC. Its translation: CASSLATTETQYF.

Worth noting for this clonotype: Mismatch with germline at one junction end may stem from a read error. The chain carries TRBV6-5 and TRBJ1-4; D possibly corresponds to TRBD1 (5 bases). The germline V gene encodes CDR1 MNHEY and CDR2 SVGAGI. There are 15 residues in the CDR3. CDR3 nucleotides: TGTGCCAGCAGTTCTCAGGGACGCTCTAATGAAGAACTGTTTTTT. This translates into CASSSQGRSNEELFF.

Many counts were recorded for this clonotype. The genes are TRBV13 and TRBJ1-2; TRBD1 might be the D (5 bases). Germline CDR1 is PRHDT and CDR2 is FYEKMQ (reference sequence). The V end lost 0 bases, the J end lost 10 bases, and 18 bases lay between the germline ends. There are 15 residues in the CDR3. The DNA of the CDR3 is TGTGCCAGCAGCTTAGGATCGTCAAGGGGATTGATCTACACCTTC. Its translation is CASSLGSSRGLIYTF.

Of note for this clonotype: A much more abundant neighbour one base away suggests this may be a read error. V is TRBV6-6 and J is TRBJ2-7, with unresolved D. The J call may be incorrect, as the DNA end agrees better with TRBJ2-1. The length of the CDR3 is 14 residues. Germline values: CDR1 MNHNY, CDR2 SVGAGI (reference sequence). This CDR3 reads CASSYPIERNEQFF. The CDR3 DNA reads as TGTGCCAGCAGTTACCCGATCGAACGGAATGAGCAGTTCTTC.

The rearrangement joins TRBV27 to TRBJ2-2, with 11 bases lining up with TRBD2. Looked up from germline, CDR1 is MNHEY and CDR2 is SMNVEV (reference sequence). This CDR3 region has 15 residues. V was pared by 5 bases and J by 5 bases, with 4 bases of the junction left unmatched. This chain's CDR3 is CASSLSGRGTGELFF. The CDR3 DNA reads TGTGCCAGCAGTCTTAGCGGGAGGGGGACCGGGGAGCTGTTTTTT.

This clonotype has more than one count but fewer than ten. The chain employs TRBV12-3 or TRBV12-4 and TRBJ1-1, with D unresolved. The CDR3 is 14 amino acids. V was clipped by 9 bases and J by 3 bases, with 17 bases between them. DNA of the CDR3: TGTGCCAGTTTGAGGTCGGGCTCGTACACTGAAGCTTTCTTT. This gives the protein CASLRSGSYTEAFF.

The CDR3 bases are TGCGCCAGCAGCTCCCTTCACCCTCAACGGGTTGAAGCTTTCTTT. This gives the protein CASSSLHPQRVEAFF. V and J are TRBV5-1 and TRBJ1-1; D not certain. Trimming stripped 3 bases from V and 7 bases from J, with 19 bases between. The CDR3 totals 15 residues. Germline V CDR1 and CDR2: SGHRS, YFSETQ.

The chain has TRBV5-1 and TRBJ2-4, with D perhaps TRBD2 (5 bases). The CDR3 has 15 residues. CDR1 is SGHRS and CDR2 is YFSETQ in the germline V gene. Deletions cut 3 bases from V and 2 bases from J, with 12 bases between. The CDR3 region has the DNA TGCGCCAGCAGCTCCAGCCCCGGGACCAAAAACATTCAGTACTTC. The encoded protein is CASSSSPGTKNIQYF. Looking up the rest from reference TRBV5-1 and TRBJ2-4 gives the full variable domain: KAGVTQTPRYLIKTRGQQVTLSCSPISGHRSVSWYQQTPGQGLQFLFEYFSETQRNKGNFPGRFSGRQFSNSRSEMNVSTLELGDSALYLCASSSSPGTKNIQYFGAGTRLSVL.

This clonotype came up many times. The chain uses TRBV5-1 and TRBJ1-1; 8 bases match TRBD1. The J segment lost 3 bases and the V segment lost 3 bases, leaving 4 bases of the junction unmatched. CDR1 is SGHRS and CDR2 is YFSETQ in the germline V gene. The CDR3 totals 14 residues. In nucleotides, the CDR3 is TGCGCCAGCAGCTGGACAGGGTTGGACACTGAAGCTTTCTTT. It encodes CASSWTGLDTEAFF. Full variable domain (missing parts from reference TRBV5-1 and TRBJ1-1): KAGVTQTPRYLIKTRGQQVTLSCSPISGHRSVSWYQQTPGQGLQFLFEYFSETQRNKGNFPGRFSGRQFSNSRSEMNVSTLELGDSALYLCASSWTGLDTEAFFGQGTRLTVV.

This clonotype occurred a few times. The chain employs TRBV7-8 and TRBJ1-1; maybe TRBD1 (5 bases). V was trimmed by 1 base and J by 1 base, leaving 16 bases between them. The CDR3 has 17 residues. Germline V lookup: CDR1 SGHVS, CDR2 FQNEAQ. The CDR3 DNA reads as TGTGCCAGCAGCTTAGGCAGGGCTTTGGGTACGAACACTGAAGCTTTCTTT. This gives the protein CASSLGRALGTNTEAFF.

This clonotype has only a few counts. The V gene is TRBV20-1, the J gene TRBJ2-7, with TRBD2 matching 10 bases. The better agreement between TRBJ2-1 and the DNA end casts doubt on the J call. This CDR3 has 16 amino acids. Per germline, CDR1 DFQATT and CDR2 SNEGSKA (reference sequence). The CDR3 is CSARSGGTSARNEQFF. For the CDR3, the DNA is TGCAGTGCTAGATCGGGCGGGACTAGCGCCAGGAATGAGCAGTTCTTC.

CDR3 residues: CASSLAIGELFF. The CDR3 DNA is TGTGCCAGCAGTTTAGCTATCGGGGAGCTGTTTTTT. The V call is TRBV12-3 or TRBV12-4, the J call TRBJ2-2, with no clear D. Trimming stripped 0 bases from V and 7 bases from J, with 3 bases between. The CDR3 sequence is 12 residues long.

This clonotype was seen a handful of times. The J gene is TRBJ1-5, the V gene TRBV12-3 or TRBV12-4; the match to TRBD1 covers 10 bases. CDR3 length equals 14 residues. Trimming at V came to 6 bases and at J to 5 bases, leaving 4 bases not matched to a gene. CDR3 amino acids: CASRGTGDYQPQHF. Here the CDR3 DNA reads TGTGCCAGCAGGGGGACAGGGGACTATCAGCCCCAGCATTTT.

This clonotype was counted between two and nine times. The gene calls are TRBV24-1 and TRBJ2-1; 8 bases are shared with TRBD1. The CDR3 is 18 residues long. The germline gives CDR1 KGHDR, CDR2 SFDVKD. The junction had 10 bases not matched to a gene; V was cut back by 4 bases and J by 0 bases. The CDR3 spells CATSEAGQGPSSYNEQFF. The CDR3 nucleotides read TGTGCCACCAGTGAGGCAGGACAGGGCCCCAGCTCCTACAATGAGCAGTTCTTC.

In this sample, this clonotype turned up a few times. The chain couples TRBV29-1 to TRBJ2-1; D may be TRBD1 (5 bases). Germline assignment: CDR1 SQVTM and CDR2 ANQGSEA. V was pared by 4 bases and J by 6 bases, with 7 bases between. The CDR3 spans 11 residues. CDR3 protein: CSVGGVNEQFF. In DNA form, the CDR3 reads TGCAGCGTTGGGGGCGTCAATGAGCAGTTCTTC.

This clonotype was counted between two and nine times. The rearrangement links TRBV7-3 to TRBJ2-2; D remains ambiguous. The CDR3 contains 16 residues. From germline, CDR1 is SGHTA and CDR2 FQGTGA. V lost 4 bases to trimming and J lost 8 bases, with 20 bases between them. CDR3 coding DNA: TGTGCCAGCAGCTCCAATGTTGTCCGCGCGTCTGGGGAGCTGTTTTTT. This codes for CASSSNVVRASGELFF.

This clonotype was seen a few times. The chain joins TRBV10-1 to TRBJ2-7, with a possible D match to TRBD1 (6 bases). The germline CDR1 and CDR2 sequences are WNHNN and SYGVQD (reference sequence). Trimming removed 4 bases at V and 5 bases at J, with 30 bases between. The CDR3 contains 19 residues. The CDR3 protein is CASSGSRPGVNLRSDEQYF. CDR3 nucleotide sequence: TGCGCCAGCAGTGGAAGTAGGCCAGGGGTGAATCTACGCTCGGACGAGCAGTACTTC.

This clonotype has a handful of counts. The genes are TRBV19 and TRBJ1-4; D gene ambiguous. Germline-derived CDR1 and CDR2 are LNHDA and SQIVND (reference sequence). The CDR3 covers 15 residues. Trimming removed 6 bases from V and 0 bases from J, with 11 bases in between. CDR3 nucleotides: TGTGCCAGTAGAGTAGGTTCTGCAACTAATGAAAAACTGTTTTTT. Translation: CASRVGSATNEKLFF. Complete variable domain (other parts from reference TRBV19 and TRBJ1-4): DGGITQSPKYLFRKEGQNVTLSCEQNLNHDAMYWYRQDPGQGLRLIYYSQIVNDFQKGDIAEGYSVSREKKESFPLTVTSAQKNPTAFYLCASRVGSATNEKLFFGSGTQLSVL.

This chain joins TRBV12-5 and TRBJ2-1; TRBD1 agrees at 7 bases. From germline, CDR1 is LGHNT and CDR2 FRNRAP. The V segment lost 6 bases and the J segment 4 bases; nucleotides outside the gene matches: 9. This CDR3 comprises 15 residues. The CDR3 loop is CASGFRQGQYNEQFF. In DNA form, the CDR3 reads TGTGCTAGTGGGTTCCGACAGGGCCAATACAATGAGCAGTTCTTC.

The J gene is TRBJ2-1, the V gene TRBV14, with D unresolved. The germline V gene encodes CDR1 SGHDN and CDR2 FVKESK. The CDR3 spans 14 residues. V lost 1 base and J 5 bases, leaving 9 bases between the germline ends. CDR3 DNA sequence: TGTGCCAGCAGCCAAGGGTCTTGGGACAATGAGCAGTTCTTC. Translated, it gives CASSQGSWDNEQFF.

This clonotype came up a few times. The genes are TRBV10-3 and TRBJ2-4; 8 bases fit TRBD1. From germline, CDR1 is ENHRY and CDR2 SYGVKD. The CDR3 is 14 amino acids. With V trimmed by 3 bases and J by 6 bases, 4 bases remained unmatched. This chain's CDR3 is CAISEPTGANIQYF. The CDR3 DNA sequence: TGTGCCATCAGTGAACCGACAGGGGCAAACATTCAGTACTTC.

This clonotype was counted between two and nine times. The chain recombines TRBV29-1 with TRBJ2-3; 9 bases match TRBD2. CDR3 length: 13 amino acids. The ends lost 3 bases at V and 5 bases at J; junction bases unmatched: 3. Looked up from germline, CDR1 is SQVTM and CDR2 is ANQGSEA. The CDR3 coding sequence is TGCAGCGTTGAGCGGGGGGGCCTAGATACGCAGTATTTT. It codes for CSVERGGLDTQYF.

This clonotype has just a few counts. CDR3 DNA sequence: TGTGCCAGCACCTACTCGGACAGGGGCCCTCAGCCCCAGCATTTT. It translates to CASTYSDRGPQPQHF. The chain carries TRBV7-9 and TRBJ1-5, with 9 bases matching TRBD1. The CDR3 consists of 15 residues. With V trimmed by 7 bases and J by 6 bases, 10 bases remained unmatched. The germline V gene encodes CDR1 SEHNR and CDR2 FQNEAQ (reference sequence).

The CDR3 DNA is TGTGCCAGCAGCGGGAACACAGGGATGAGGACAGATACGCAGTATTTT. It is translated as CASSGNTGMRTDTQYF. The chain recombines TRBV9 with TRBJ2-3; tentatively, D is TRBD1 (6 bases). CDR3 size: 16 residues. The germline CDR1 and CDR2 sequences are SGDLS and YYNGEE. Trimming removed 3 bases at V and 3 bases at J, with 17 bases between. Drawing the rest from reference TRBV9 and TRBJ2-3, the complete variable domain is DSGVTQTPKHLITATGQRVTLRCSPRSGDLSVYWYQQSLDQGLQFLIQYYNGEERAKGNILERFSAQQFPDLHSELNLSSLELGDSALYFCASSGNTGMRTDTQYFGPGTRLTVL.

This chain connects TRBV20-1 to TRBJ2-5; 7 bases align to TRBD2. The germline V gene has CDR1 DFQATT and CDR2 SNEGSKA (reference sequence). The CDR3 sequence is 13 residues long. CDR3 coding DNA: TGCAGCCCGTTCGGGGGGATCGAAGAGACCCAGTACTTC. It codes for CSPFGGIEETQYF.